One sample yielded the 22 T cell receptor beta chains listed below, sequenced in a study of T cell changes during pregnancy in multiple sclerosis. Measured with immunoSEQ multiplex PCR; TCRdb has only the in-frame clones, and not every one. The data contain about 62,000 clones, roughly 90% of them singletons. Here the sequenced sample was peripheral blood, taken in the second trimester of pregnancy. The receptors stem from a female donor in good health, enrolled as a control in a pregnancy study.

This chain links TRBV28 with TRBJ2-1, with TRBD2 identical over 15 bases. V trimming: 6 bases; J trimming: 10 bases; junction bases outside the gene matches: 7. Germline assignment: CDR1 MDHEN and CDR2 SYDVKM. This CDR3 is built from 15 residues. This CDR3 reads CASSLGLAGGGEQFF. The CDR3, as DNA: TGTGCCAGCAGCCTCGGACTAGCGGGAGGGGGGGAGCAGTTCTTC.

The rearrangement links TRBV21-1 to TRBJ1-5; TRBD1 was called by the table and not checked on the DNA. TRBV21-1 is listed as a pseudogene. The CDR3 extends over 20 amino acids. This CDR3 is CASNPTADREQGYSNQPQHF. CDR3 in DNA: TGTGCCAGCAATCCGACAGCTGACAGGGAACAAGGCTATAGCAATCAGCCCCAGCATTTT.

The chain links TRBV7-8 to TRBJ1-5; a weak D match, TRBD1 (6 bases). The CDR3 sequence is 14 residues long. CDR1 and CDR2 from the germline V gene are SGHVS and FQNEAQ. Trimming stripped 8 bases from V and 4 bases from J, with 15 bases between. The DNA for the CDR3 is TGTGCCAGCTCGAGACAGGCCGCGAATCAGCCCCAGCATTTT. Protein sequence: CASSRQAANQPQHF. Supplemented by reference TRBV7-8 and TRBJ1-5, the full variable domain reads GAGVSQSPRYKVAKRGQDVALRCDPISGHVSLFWYQQALGQGPEFLTYFQNEAQLDKSGLPSDRFFAERPEGSVSTLKIQRTQQEDSAVYLCASSRQAANQPQHFGDGTRLSIL.

V gene TRBV18 combines with J gene TRBJ1-5; D may be TRBD1 (5 bases). Germline assignment: CDR1 KGHSH and CDR2 LQKENI. This CDR3 has 16 amino acids. Trimming left V 6 bases short and J 4 bases short, with 19 bases between. The CDR3 bases are TGTGCCAGCTCGCCCAGTTACCGGGGGGAAAATCAGCCCCAGCATTTT. Its translation is CASSPSYRGENQPQHF.

J is TRBJ1-1 and V is TRBV30; D is perhaps TRBD1 (5 bases). The CDR3 has 12 amino acids. V shed 3 bases and J shed 11 bases, with 16 bases lying between them. Germline CDR1 reads GTSNPN; CDR2 reads SVGIG (reference sequence). The CDR3 DNA follows: TGTGCCTGGAGGACGGGGGGTGAGTTGGCTTTCTTT. It encodes CAWRTGGELAFF.

The chain couples TRBV18 to TRBJ2-1, with 8 positions matching TRBD2. The CDR3 spans 16 residues. Germline V gene data show CDR1 as KGHSH and CDR2 as LQKENI. V was pared by 1 base and J by 2 bases, with 4 bases of the junction left unmatched. CDR3: CASSPRAGVPYNEQFF. The CDR3 nucleotides are TGTGCCAGCTCACCACGAGCGGGAGTCCCCTACAATGAGCAGTTCTTC. Variable domain in full (rest from reference TRBV18 and TRBJ2-1): NAGVMQNPRHLVRRRGQEARLRCSPMKGHSHVYWYRQLPEEGLKFMVYLQKENIIDESGMPKERFSAEFPKEGPSILRIQQVVRGDSAAYFCASSPRAGVPYNEQFFGPGTRLTVL.

This clone was recorded only once. This chain links TRBV21-1 with TRBJ1-2; the table gives TRBD1 as D, unverified against the DNA. TRBV21-1 is marked as a pseudogene. The CDR3 spans 16 residues. CDR3: CASSKKPTGDSIGYTF. The CDR3 DNA reads as TGTGCCAGCAGCAAAAAACCGACAGGGGATAGTATTGGCTACACCTTC.

This sequence joins TRBV6-5 and TRBJ2-1, with 7 bases fitting TRBD1. The CDR3 extends over 15 amino acids. Trimming removed 0 bases from V and 5 bases from J; junction bases left unmatched: 4. Germline CDR1 and CDR2: MNHEY and SVGAGI. The DNA of the CDR3 is TGTGCCAGCAGTTACTCGTGGACAGGCCACAATGAGCAGTTCTTC. It yields the protein CASSYSWTGHNEQFF.

The chain couples TRBV7-2 to TRBJ1-2; TRBD1 agrees at 8 bases. Trimming at V came to 5 bases and at J to 4 bases, leaving 6 bases not matched to a gene. Looked up from germline, CDR1 is SGHTA and CDR2 is FQGNSA. The CDR3 loop spans 14 amino acids. CDR3 residues: CASSAHQGAYGYTF. The CDR3 DNA sequence: TGTGCCAGCAGCGCCCACCAGGGGGCCTATGGCTACACCTTC.

The chain links TRBV7-2 to TRBJ2-1; D may be TRBD2 (6 bases). CDR3 length: 12 amino acids. Germline lookup yields CDR1 SGHTA and CDR2 FQGNSA. Trimming removed 5 bases from V and 7 bases from J, with 9 bases in between. CDR3 bases: TGTGCCAGCAGCCGCCGGGAGAATGAGCAGTTCTTC. This translates into CASSRRENEQFF.

This clone was observed a few times. The V call is TRBV7-9, the J call TRBJ1-1; D not resolved. Germline assignment: CDR1 SEHNR and CDR2 FQNEAQ (reference sequence). There are 12 residues in the CDR3. The V end was cut by 11 bases, the J end by 0 bases, with 10 bases between. Here the CDR3 DNA reads TGTGCCGGCCTCGGGGTGAACACTGAAGCTTTCTTT. Its translation: CAGLGVNTEAFF.

Regarding this clone: This specimen includes other DNA sequences encoding the same CDR3. This chain uses TRBV5-4 with TRBJ1-6; TRBD1 aligns across 9 bases. Unmatched junction bases numbered 5, after V lost 3 bases and J lost 10 bases. Germline V lookup: CDR1 SGHNT, CDR2 YYREEE (reference sequence). The length of the CDR3 is 14 residues. CDR3 sequence reads: CASSSGQGNSPLHF. CDR3 in DNA: TGTGCCAGCAGCTCAGGACAGGGGAACTCACCCCTCCACTTT.

The chain uses TRBV19 and TRBJ1-3; a weak D match, TRBD1 (5 bases). This CDR3 contains 15 residues. Germline lookup yields CDR1 LNHDA and CDR2 SQIVND (reference sequence). V gave up 1 base and J gave up 2 bases, with 9 bases separating them. CDR3 in amino acids: CASSIGTQAGNTIYF. The DNA of the CDR3 is TGTGCCAGTAGTATAGGGACACAGGCTGGAAACACCATATATTTT.

The genes are TRBV25-1 and TRBJ2-3; 7 bases are a match to TRBD1. CDR1 is MGHDK and CDR2 is SYGVNS in the germline V gene. V gave up 2 bases and J gave up 3 bases; unmatched junction bases: 5. The CDR3 totals 15 residues. CDR3 sequence reads: CASSEPRGLTDTQYF. CDR3 nucleotide sequence: TGTGCCAGCAGTGAACCAAGGGGGCTGACAGATACGCAGTATTTT.

V is TRBV6-5 and J is TRBJ1-4; 9 nucleotides agree with TRBD1. V lost 6 bases, J lost 8 bases, and 10 bases stayed unmatched. CDR3 length: 15 residues. From germline, CDR1 is MNHEY and CDR2 SVGAGI. The CDR3 here is CASRDTGGGLEKLFF. The DNA for the CDR3 is TGTGCCAGCAGGGACACAGGGGGCGGTTTGGAAAAACTGTTTTTT.

Written as DNA, the CDR3 is TGTGCCAGCAGCTTTGGGGGGGAAACCTACGAGCAGTACTTC. Translation: CASSFGGETYEQYF. The chain combines TRBV5-6 with TRBJ2-7; 7 positions match TRBD2. The CDR3 has 14 residues. CDR1 SGHDT and CDR2 YYEEEE come from the germline V gene. The trim removed 2 bases at V and 2 bases at J, leaving 4 bases unmatched.

The chain has TRBV29-1 and TRBJ2-7, with 15 bases identical to TRBD2. V shed 7 bases, J shed 2 bases, and the junction held 9 bases outside the gene matches. CDR1 SQVTM and CDR2 ANQGSEA come from the germline V gene. This CDR3 spans 16 amino acids. CDR3 DNA: TGCAGCGCCGCCGGGACTAGCGGGGGGATACCCTACGAGCAGTACTTC. Protein product: CSAAGTSGGIPYEQYF.

V and J are TRBV6-6 and TRBJ1-5; 9 bases are shared with TRBD1. With 5 bases clipped from V and 4 bases from J, the junction kept 0 bases outside the gene matches. CDR1 MNHNY and CDR2 SVGAGI come from the germline V gene (reference sequence). The CDR3 has 13 residues. The chain's CDR3 is CASSDRGNQPQHF. The CDR3 DNA reads as TGTGCCAGCAGTGACAGGGGGAATCAGCCCCAGCATTTT.

This chain uses TRBV4-1 with TRBJ1-2; D not resolved. Germline loops: CDR1 MGHRA, CDR2 YSYEKL. There are 16 residues in the CDR3. Trimming removed 1 base at V and 2 bases at J, with 14 bases between. The CDR3 nucleotides read TGCGCCAGCAGCCAAGTCTCACCGGGTTTAAACTATGGCTACACCTTC. This codes for CASSQVSPGLNYGYTF.

The chain joins TRBV18 to TRBJ2-7, with D possibly being TRBD2 (5 bases). Germline CDR1 and CDR2: KGHSH and LQKENI. This CDR3 spans 12 amino acids. V dropped 8 bases and J dropped 7 bases, with 15 bases sitting between them. CDR3 sequence reads: CASRALPGEQYF. The CDR3 DNA is TGTGCCAGCCGGGCTTTACCGGGGGAGCAGTACTTC.

In its sample, this clone was seen once. The rearrangement links TRBV28 to TRBJ1-4; D may be TRBD1 (6 bases). With 3 bases removed from V and 6 bases from J, the gap between germline ends came to 14 bases. The CDR3 totals 15 residues. Germline loops: CDR1 MDHEN, CDR2 SYDVKM. The CDR3 sequence is CASSFAGAGDEKLFF. CDR3 DNA: TGTGCCAGCAGTTTTGCAGGGGCGGGAGATGAAAAACTGTTTTTT.

This clone was found once. The chain uses TRBV27 and TRBJ1-1, with no clear D. The CDR3 loop spans 11 amino acids. Trimming took off 8 bases at V and 5 bases at J, with 9 bases between the two ends. CDR1 is MNHEY and CDR2 is SMNVEV in the germline V gene (reference sequence). The CDR3 protein is CASGRDTEAFF. The CDR3 DNA is TGTGCCAGCGGGCGAGATACTGAAGCTTTCTTT.